These 17 T cell receptor beta chains were sequenced from one sample in a study of T cells in Graves' hyperthyroidism and ophthalmopathy. TCR beta CDR3 sequences were amplified from RNA transcripts. First-round RT-PCR with HTBI primers amplified the TCR CDR3 region. One entry per CDR3 protein results from TCRdb running MiXCR on the multiplex PCR reads. The sample includes around 350,000 distinct CDR3 sequences, approximately 25% seen only once; the top ten take 70% to 75%. Sequenced material: blood. These receptors came from a man in his fifties with Graves' hyperthyroidism.

The chain carries TRBV28 and TRBJ2-1, with TRBD2 identical over 10 bases. Germline lookup yields CDR1 MDHEN and CDR2 SYDVKM. V gave up 2 bases and J gave up 10 bases; unmatched junction bases: 8. The CDR3 covers 15 residues. The DNA of the CDR3 is TGTGCCAGCAGTTTAGGGACTAGCGTGGTGAGGGAGCAGTTCTTC. Translating it yields CASSLGTSVVREQFF.

This clonotype was seen only a few times. This chain uses TRBV12-3 or TRBV12-4 with TRBJ1-1; 9 nucleotides agree with TRBD1. Trimming cost V 7 bases and J 4 bases; bases outside gene matches: 7. The CDR3 totals 14 residues. The CDR3 protein is CASKTGGLSTEAFF. CDR3 nucleotides: TGTGCCAGCAAGACAGGGGGACTTAGCACTGAAGCTTTCTTT.

This clonotype was observed a handful of times. The V call is TRBV28, the J call TRBJ2-5, with TRBD2 identical over 7 bases. The ends lost 5 bases at V and 5 bases at J; junction bases unmatched: 8. The CDR3 has 14 residues. Germline V gene data show CDR1 as MDHEN and CDR2 as SYDVKM. Here the CDR3 reads CASSTSERRETQYF. CDR3 nucleotides: TGTGCCAGCAGTACTAGCGAGAGACGGGAGACCCAGTACTTC.

The gene calls are TRBV19 and TRBJ2-5; D ambiguous. Germline V gives CDR1 LNHDA, CDR2 SQIVND (reference sequence). This CDR3 has 14 residues. With 4 bases removed from V and 0 bases from J, the gap between germline ends came to 9 bases. CDR3 protein: CASSTRPYQETQYF. The CDR3 DNA reads TGTGCCAGTAGTACGCGACCGTACCAAGAGACCCAGTACTTC.

This clonotype was seen at least ten times. The V gene is TRBV12-3 or TRBV12-4, the J gene TRBJ2-3; TRBD1 or TRBD2 may be the D gene (5 bases each). Trimming cost V 3 bases and J 0 bases, with 13 bases left between them. This CDR3 region has 16 residues. CDR3 in DNA: TGTGCCAGCAGTTTGATAGCGTGGGGGAGCACAGATACGCAGTATTTT. Protein sequence: CASSLIAWGSTDTQYF.

This clonotype has ten or more counts. The chain recombines TRBV3-1 with TRBJ2-1; 11 bases are shared with TRBD2. Germline values: CDR1 LGHDT, CDR2 YNNKEL (reference sequence). The CDR3 totals 15 residues. V lost 2 bases, J lost 6 bases, and 3 bases stayed unmatched. The CDR3 protein is CASSQRLAGGNEQFF. The CDR3 coding sequence is TGTGCCAGCAGCCAACGCCTAGCGGGAGGCAATGAGCAGTTCTTC.

There are a few counts of this clonotype. The V call is TRBV7-8, the J call TRBJ2-1, with 13 bases fitting TRBD2. V trimming: 4 bases; J trimming: 4 bases; junction bases outside the gene matches: 4. Germline assignment: CDR1 SGHVS and CDR2 FQNEAQ. The CDR3 loop spans 16 amino acids. For the CDR3, the DNA is TGTGCCAGCAGCTACCGGACTAGCGGGAGATACAATGAGCAGTTCTTC. Its translation: CASSYRTSGRYNEQFF.

The chain combines TRBV2 with TRBJ1-2, with D tentatively TRBD1 (5 bases). Trimming removed 8 bases from V and 2 bases from J, with 12 bases in between. There are 13 residues in the CDR3. The germline gives CDR1 SNHLY, CDR2 FYNNEI. The CDR3 here is CASSRGDNYGYTF. The CDR3 coding sequence is TGTGCCAGCTCCCGGGGGGACAACTATGGCTACACCTTC.

Many counts were recorded for this clonotype. The chain is built from TRBV27 and TRBJ2-3; D perhaps matches TRBD2 (6 bases). Germline V gene data show CDR1 as MNHEY and CDR2 as SMNVEV (reference sequence). V lost 6 bases and J lost 6, with 13 bases in between. The CDR3 has 13 residues. The CDR3 sequence is CASSSPRGDTQYF. CDR3 coding DNA: TGTGCCAGCAGCTCCCCCCGGGGGGATACGCAGTATTTT.

This clonotype was detected a few times. The rearrangement uses TRBV5-1 and TRBJ2-3, with 9 bases matching TRBD2. The ends lost 5 bases at V and 4 bases at J; junction bases unmatched: 11. The CDR3 runs 16 residues. Germline V CDR1 and CDR2: SGHRS, YFSETQ. CDR3 in amino acids: CASSSRSGRLSDTQYF. CDR3 nucleotide sequence: TGCGCCAGCAGTTCCCGCAGCGGGAGGCTCTCAGATACGCAGTATTTT.

V usage is TRBV4-1 and J usage is TRBJ2-2, with TRBD1 matching 8 bases. Germline V gives CDR1 MGHRA, CDR2 YSYEKL. Trimming at V came to 4 bases and at J to 6 bases, leaving 7 bases not matched to a gene. This CDR3 is 15 amino acids long. CDR3 residues: CASSPRGRWAGELFF. CDR3 DNA sequence: TGCGCCAGCAGCCCCAGGGGGCGCTGGGCCGGGGAGCTGTTTTTT.

There are a few counts of this clonotype. The chain uses TRBV27 and TRBJ2-7, with TRBD2 matching 11 bases. Germline trimming cut 5 bases from V and 0 bases from J; bases unmatched to any gene: 15. The CDR3 totals 19 residues. Germline V lookup: CDR1 MNHEY, CDR2 SMNVEV (reference sequence). The CDR3, as DNA: TGTGCCAGCAGTCCCCGTGTCCTAGCGGGAGGTACCAGCTCCTACGAGCAGTACTTC. Amino acid sequence: CASSPRVLAGGTSSYEQYF.

This clonotype has more than one count but fewer than ten. CDR3 nucleotide sequence: TGTGCCAGCAGCTTGATGGCGGGAGATCAAGAGACCCAGTACTTC. This translates into CASSLMAGDQETQYF. The V call is TRBV7-2, the J call TRBJ2-5, with 7 positions matching TRBD2. Germline CDR1 is SGHTA and CDR2 is FQGNSA. Trimming removed 3 bases from V and 2 bases from J; junction bases left unmatched: 6. The CDR3 loop spans 15 amino acids.

The chain is built from TRBV28 and TRBJ2-5, with TRBD2 matching 8 bases. Germline V gives CDR1 MDHEN, CDR2 SYDVKM. V trimming: 6 bases; J trimming: 5 bases; junction bases outside the gene matches: 14. This CDR3 region has 16 residues. The CDR3 bases are TGTGCCAGCAGCCCTCGGGGAGCGGGAGCAGGGGAGACCCAGTACTTC. Residues: CASSPRGAGAGETQYF.

The rearrangement uses TRBV7-6 and TRBJ2-1; 14 bases match TRBD2. V dropped 1 base and J dropped 14; count of bases not matched to a gene: 7. Germline V gives CDR1 SGHVS, CDR2 FNYEAQ. This CDR3 region has 15 residues. CDR3 DNA sequence: TGTGCCAGCAGCTTAGAAGGGACTAGCGGGAGCAGTGAGTTCTTC. It translates to CASSLEGTSGSSEFF.

In this sample, this clonotype turned up many times. The V gene is TRBV2, the J gene TRBJ2-1, with D maybe TRBD1 (6 bases). The germline V gene encodes CDR1 SNHLY and CDR2 FYNNEI. This CDR3 has 14 amino acids. With 6 bases removed from V and 5 bases from J, the gap between germline ends came to 14 bases. For the CDR3, the DNA is TGTGCCAGCAGCGAGACAGGTAACCACAATGAGCAGTTCTTC. This encodes CASSETGNHNEQFF.

The chain carries TRBV10-1 and TRBJ1-1; TRBD1 is a possible D gene (6 bases). The V and J ends lost 2 bases and 1 base respectively, with 11 bases between them. The V gene's germline CDR1 is WNHNN and CDR2 SYGVQD (reference sequence). CDR3 length: 15 amino acids. In DNA, the CDR3 is TGCGCCAGCAGTGAGGACAGGTTTTCGAACACTGAAGCTTTCTTT. Translating it yields CASSEDRFSNTEAFF.